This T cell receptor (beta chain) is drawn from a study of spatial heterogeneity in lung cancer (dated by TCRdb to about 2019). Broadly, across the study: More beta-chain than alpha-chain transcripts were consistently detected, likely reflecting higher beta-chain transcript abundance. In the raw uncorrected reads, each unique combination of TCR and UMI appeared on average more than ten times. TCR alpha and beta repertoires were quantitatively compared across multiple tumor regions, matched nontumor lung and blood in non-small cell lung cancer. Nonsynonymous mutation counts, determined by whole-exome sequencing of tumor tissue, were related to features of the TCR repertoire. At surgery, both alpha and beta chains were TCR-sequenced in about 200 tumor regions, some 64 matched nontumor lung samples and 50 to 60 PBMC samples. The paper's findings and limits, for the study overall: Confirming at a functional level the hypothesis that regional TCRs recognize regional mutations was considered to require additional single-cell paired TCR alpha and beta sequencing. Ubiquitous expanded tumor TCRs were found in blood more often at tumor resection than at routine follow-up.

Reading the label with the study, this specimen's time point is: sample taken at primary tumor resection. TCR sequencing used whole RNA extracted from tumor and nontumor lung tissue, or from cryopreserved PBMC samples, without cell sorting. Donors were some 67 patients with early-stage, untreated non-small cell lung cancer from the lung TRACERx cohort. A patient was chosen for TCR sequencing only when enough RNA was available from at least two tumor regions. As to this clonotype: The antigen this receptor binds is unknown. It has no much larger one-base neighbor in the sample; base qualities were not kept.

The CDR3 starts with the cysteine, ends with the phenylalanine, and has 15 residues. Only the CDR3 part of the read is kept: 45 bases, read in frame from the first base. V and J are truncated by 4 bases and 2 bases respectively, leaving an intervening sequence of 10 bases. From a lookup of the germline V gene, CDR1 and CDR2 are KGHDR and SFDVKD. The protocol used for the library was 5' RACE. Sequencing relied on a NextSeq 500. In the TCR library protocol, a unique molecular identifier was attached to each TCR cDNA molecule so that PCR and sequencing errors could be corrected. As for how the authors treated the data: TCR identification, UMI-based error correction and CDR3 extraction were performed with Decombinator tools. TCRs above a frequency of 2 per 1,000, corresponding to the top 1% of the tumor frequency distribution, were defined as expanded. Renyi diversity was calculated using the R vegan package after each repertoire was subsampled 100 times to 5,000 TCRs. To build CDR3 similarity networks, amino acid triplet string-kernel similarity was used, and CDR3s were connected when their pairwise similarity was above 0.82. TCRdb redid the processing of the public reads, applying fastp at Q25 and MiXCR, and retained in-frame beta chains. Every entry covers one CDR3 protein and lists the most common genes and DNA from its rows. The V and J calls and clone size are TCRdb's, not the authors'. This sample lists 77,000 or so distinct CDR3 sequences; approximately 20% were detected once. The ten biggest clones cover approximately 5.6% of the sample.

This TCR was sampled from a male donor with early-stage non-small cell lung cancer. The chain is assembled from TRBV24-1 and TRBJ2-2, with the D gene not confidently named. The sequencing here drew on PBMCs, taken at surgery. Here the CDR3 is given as CATSDSTQNTGELFF. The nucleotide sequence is TGTGCCACCAGTGACTCGACGCAAAACACCGGGGAGCTGTTTTTT.